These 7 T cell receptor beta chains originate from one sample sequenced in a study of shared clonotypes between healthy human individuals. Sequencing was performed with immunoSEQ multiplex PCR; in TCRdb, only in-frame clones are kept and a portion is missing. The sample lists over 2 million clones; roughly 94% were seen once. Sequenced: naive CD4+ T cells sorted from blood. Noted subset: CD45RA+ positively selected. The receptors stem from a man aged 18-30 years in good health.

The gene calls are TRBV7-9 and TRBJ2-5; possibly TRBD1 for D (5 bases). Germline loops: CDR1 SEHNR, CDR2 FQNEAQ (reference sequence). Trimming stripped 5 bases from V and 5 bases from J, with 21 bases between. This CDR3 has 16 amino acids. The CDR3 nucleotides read TGTGCCAGCAGCCCGCCCCAGGGTACCAAGGGGGAGACCCAGTACTTC. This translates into CASSPPQGTKGETQYF. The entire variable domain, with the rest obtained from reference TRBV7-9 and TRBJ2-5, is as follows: DTGVSQNPRHKITKRGQNVTFRCDPISEHNRLYWYRQTLGQGPEFLTYFQNEAQLEKSRLLSDRFSAERPKGSFSTLEIQRTEQGDSAMYLCASSPPQGTKGETQYFGPGTRLLVL.

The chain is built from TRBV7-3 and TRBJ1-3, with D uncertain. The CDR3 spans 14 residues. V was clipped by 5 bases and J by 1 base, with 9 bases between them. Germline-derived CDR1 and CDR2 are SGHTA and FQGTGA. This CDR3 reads CASSADPSGNTIYF. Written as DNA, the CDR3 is TGTGCCAGCAGCGCAGACCCTTCTGGAAACACCATATATTTT.

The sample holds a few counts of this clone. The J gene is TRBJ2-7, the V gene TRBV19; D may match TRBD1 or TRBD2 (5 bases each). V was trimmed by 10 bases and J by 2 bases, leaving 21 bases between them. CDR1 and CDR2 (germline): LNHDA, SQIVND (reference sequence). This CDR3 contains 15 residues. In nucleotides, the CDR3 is TGTGCCACTCAGGAGGTGGGGGACCCTGCCTACGAGCAGTACTTC. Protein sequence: CATQEVGDPAYEQYF.

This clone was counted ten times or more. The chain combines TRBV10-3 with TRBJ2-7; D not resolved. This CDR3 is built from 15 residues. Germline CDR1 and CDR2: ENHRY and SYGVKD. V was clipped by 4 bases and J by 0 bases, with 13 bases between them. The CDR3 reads CAISGTSGFSYEQYF. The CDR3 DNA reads TGTGCCATCAGTGGAACCTCCGGGTTCTCCTACGAGCAGTACTTC.

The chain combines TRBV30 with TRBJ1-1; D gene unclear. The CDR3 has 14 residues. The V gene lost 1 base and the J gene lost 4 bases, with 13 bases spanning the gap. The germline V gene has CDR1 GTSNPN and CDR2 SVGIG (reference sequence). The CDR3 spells CAWSAFVYGTEAFF. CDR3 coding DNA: TGTGCCTGGAGTGCCTTCGTTTACGGCACTGAAGCTTTCTTT. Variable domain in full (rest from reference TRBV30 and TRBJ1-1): SQTIHQWPATLVQPVGSPLSLECTVEGTSNPNLYWYRQAAGRGLQLLFYSVGIGQISSEVPQNLSASRPQDRQFILSSKKLLLSDSGFYLCAWSAFVYGTEAFFGQGTRLTVV.

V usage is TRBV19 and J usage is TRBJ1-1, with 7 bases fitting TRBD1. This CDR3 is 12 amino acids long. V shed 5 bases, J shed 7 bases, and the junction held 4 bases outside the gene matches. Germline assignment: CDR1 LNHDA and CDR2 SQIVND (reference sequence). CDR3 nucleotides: TGTGCCAGTAGTGGCAGGGGGATTGAAGCTTTCTTT. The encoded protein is CASSGRGIEAFF.

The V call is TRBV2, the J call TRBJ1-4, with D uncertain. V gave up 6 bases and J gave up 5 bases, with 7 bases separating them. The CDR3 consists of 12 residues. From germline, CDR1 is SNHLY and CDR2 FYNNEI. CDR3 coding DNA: TGTGCCAGCAGCCTGGCCAATGAAAAACTGTTTTTT. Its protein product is CASSLANEKLFF.